The TCR beta chain described here comes from a study of T-cell memory formation after mild COVID-19. Turning to the study itself: Largely donor-specific sequence clusters came from two donors.

This clonotype came up a few times. Each CDR3 protein gets one entry after TCRdb re-called the 5' RACE reads with MiXCR. This table holds 110,000 to 150,000 distinct CDR3 sequences, about 23% found once. CDR1 and CDR2 (germline): MRHNA, SNTAGT. The V and J ends lost 3 bases and 2 bases, in that order; junction bases with no gene match: 1. The CDR3 length is 16 residues. This TCR was recovered from an adult woman who had mild COVID-19 (a few samples of this study predate the infection). Cell type and time point are not known. Sequenced material: PBMCs or a T cell subset sorted from them (not recorded which). This sequence joins TRBV6-4 and TRBJ2-2; TRBD2 aligns across 12 bases. The CDR3 DNA sequence: TGTGCCAGCAGTGAACTAGCGGGGGGTAACACCGGGGAGCTGTTTTTT. It encodes CASSELAGGNTGELFF.